One and the same sample provided the 20 T cell receptor beta chains below, sequenced in a study of cytomegalovirus exposure and HLA in healthy donors. Both 60 Vbeta primers and 13 Jbeta primers went into the PCR. Data came from immunoSEQ multiplex PCR; TCRdb stores just in-frame clones and leaves some out. The data contain more than 80,000 clones, about 81% of them seen just once; the ten biggest clones take up around 4%. The material sequenced was PBMCs. These receptors originate from a man between 60 and 70 years old in good health and CMV-seronegative.

The chain links TRBV6-5 to TRBJ2-3; 7 bases fit TRBD2. Germline trimming cut 2 bases from V and 4 bases from J; bases unmatched to any gene: 3. The CDR3 contains 14 residues. Germline V gives CDR1 MNHEY, CDR2 SVGAGI. In nucleotides, the CDR3 is TGTGCCAGCAGTTACGGTGGGGGGGCAGATACGCAGTATTTT. Its translation is CASSYGGGADTQYF.

V is TRBV7-3 and J is TRBJ1-2, with TRBD1 matching 11 bases. This CDR3 region has 16 residues. Germline assignment: CDR1 SGHTA and CDR2 FQGTGA. The ends lost 3 bases at V and 4 bases at J; junction bases unmatched: 7. CDR3 region: CASSFSDRGRGYGYTF. The CDR3 DNA reads TGTGCCAGCAGCTTCTCGGACAGGGGGCGCGGCTATGGCTACACCTTC.

The V and J genes are TRBV27 and TRBJ2-5, with unresolved D. This CDR3 has 13 residues. Germline CDR1 MNHEY, CDR2 SMNVEV (reference sequence). Trimming removed 5 bases from V and 0 bases from J, with 7 bases in between. The CDR3 DNA is TGTGCCAGCAGTCCCCAGTACCAAGAGACCCAGTACTTC. Translated, it gives CASSPQYQETQYF.

The genes are TRBV18 and TRBJ2-2, with a weak D call TRBD2 (6 bases). V was trimmed by 3 bases and J by 6 bases, leaving 17 bases between them. CDR3 size: 16 residues. Germline CDR1 and CDR2: KGHSH and LQKENI. CDR3 sequence reads: CASSPLLRGISGELFF. CDR3 nucleotide sequence: TGTGCCAGCTCACCTCTCTTGCGGGGCATATCCGGGGAGCTGTTTTTT.

The chain has TRBV5-1 and TRBJ1-1, with TRBD1 identical over 8 bases. This CDR3 region has 17 residues. V was pared by 4 bases and J by 2 bases, with 13 bases of the junction left unmatched. Germline V gene lookup returns CDR1 SGHRS and CDR2 YFSETQ. The CDR3 region has the DNA TGCGCCAGCAGCACTCGGACAGGGAGGGGTGTAAACACTGAAGCTTTCTTT. Protein sequence: CASSTRTGRGVNTEAFF.

The V and J genes are TRBV9 and TRBJ1-4; unclear D gene. The V end lost 3 bases, the J end lost 0 bases, and 6 bases lay between the germline ends. Germline V lookup: CDR1 SGDLS, CDR2 YYNGEE. CDR3 length equals 14 residues. CDR3 loop: CASSAGATNEKLFF. The CDR3 DNA follows: TGTGCCAGCAGCGCCGGGGCAACTAATGAAAAACTGTTTTTT.

This clone was counted a few times. This chain uses TRBV27 with TRBJ2-1; weak D call: TRBD2 (6 bases). CDR1 MNHEY and CDR2 SMNVEV come from the germline V gene (reference sequence). The CDR3 contains 15 residues. The V gene lost 0 bases and the J gene lost 9 bases, with 15 bases spanning the gap. CDR3 in DNA: TGTGCCAGCAGTTTATCGATAGGAGGGTTAACTGAGCAGTTCTTC. It encodes CASSLSIGGLTEQFF.

The chain has TRBV15 and TRBJ2-1; 9 bases fit TRBD1. CDR1 is LNHNV and CDR2 is YYDKDF in the germline V gene (reference sequence). The V gene end was trimmed by 0 bases and the J gene end by 0 bases; junction bases not matched to a gene: 3. CDR3 length: 17 residues. In DNA, the CDR3 is TGTGCCACCAGCAGAGATTGGGACAGGGCCTCCTACAATGAGCAGTTCTTC. This codes for CATSRDWDRASYNEQFF.

The chain couples TRBV5-1 to TRBJ2-1; 9 bases fit TRBD2. J gave up 8 bases and V 1 base, and 10 bases lay outside the gene matches. CDR1 and CDR2 from the germline V gene are SGHRS and YFSETQ. The CDR3 is 16 residues long. This CDR3 reads CASSLKGTSNYDEQFF. The DNA of the CDR3 is TGCGCCAGCAGCTTGAAAGGGACTAGCAATTACGATGAGCAGTTCTTC.

The chain carries TRBV7-9 and TRBJ2-7, with D possibly being TRBD2 (6 bases). V lost 4 bases, J lost 4 bases, and 8 bases lay in between. This CDR3 contains 12 residues. The V gene's germline CDR1 is SEHNR and CDR2 FQNEAQ (reference sequence). CDR3 region: CASSSRGYEQYF. CDR3 sequence (DNA): TGTGCCAGCAGCTCCCGGGGGTACGAGCAGTACTTC.

This sequence joins TRBV7-9 and TRBJ2-3; TRBD2 matches 9 bases. Trimming took 2 bases from V and 4 from J; bases not matched to a gene: 10. Germline V gives CDR1 SEHNR, CDR2 FQNEAQ (reference sequence). The CDR3 covers 17 residues. The CDR3: CASSLSRSSGDPDTQYF. CDR3 nucleotide sequence: TGTGCCAGCAGCTTATCCCGATCTAGCGGGGATCCAGATACGCAGTATTTT.

The chain links TRBV19 to TRBJ2-4, with D possibly being TRBD1 (6 bases). This CDR3 has 12 amino acids. The V and J ends lost 6 bases and 8 bases respectively, with 11 bases between them. Looked up from germline, CDR1 is LNHDA and CDR2 is SQIVND (reference sequence). CDR3 nucleotides: TGTGCCAGTAGGTTCAGGGGTGACATTCAGTACTTC. Translated, it gives CASRFRGDIQYF. Full variable domain (missing parts from reference TRBV19 and TRBJ2-4): DGGITQSPKYLFRKEGQNVTLSCEQNLNHDAMYWYRQDPGQGLRLIYYSQIVNDFQKGDIAEGYSVSREKKESFPLTVTSAQKNPTAFYLCASRFRGDIQYFGAGTRLSVL.

The chain links TRBV29-1 to TRBJ1-2; D is perhaps TRBD1 (6 bases). Trimming pared 3 bases from V and 7 bases from J, leaving 18 bases between. Germline assignment: CDR1 SQVTM and CDR2 ANQGSEA. The length of the CDR3 is 14 residues. This CDR3 is CSVEAPGTSVGYTF. CDR3 DNA sequence: TGCAGCGTTGAGGCCCCCGGGACAAGTGTTGGCTACACCTTC. Full variable domain (remainder filled in from reference TRBV29-1 and TRBJ1-2): SAVISQKPSRDICQRGTSLTIQCQVDSQVTMMFWYRQQPGQSLTLIATANQGSEATYESGFVIDKFPISRPNLTFSTLTVSNMSPEDSSIYLCSVEAPGTSVGYTFGSGTRLTVV.

The V gene is TRBV5-4, the J gene TRBJ1-2, with a weak D call TRBD1 (6 bases). CDR1 is SGHNT, CDR2 YYREEE, per germline (reference sequence). V was clipped by 0 bases and J by 4 bases, with 10 bases between them. The CDR3 is 14 residues long. CDR3 nucleotide sequence: TGTGCCAGCAGCTTGGTAGGGGGAATCTATGGCTACACCTTC. This sequence encodes CASSLVGGIYGYTF.

V gene TRBV11-3 combines with J gene TRBJ1-1; D unresolved. The germline V and J ends were trimmed by 4 bases and 0 bases, with 9 bases remaining between them. This CDR3 has 14 residues. In germline, CDR1 is SGHNT, CDR2 YENEEA. In nucleotides, the CDR3 is TGTGCCAGCAGCTCCGCGGGAATGAACACTGAAGCTTTCTTT. This encodes CASSSAGMNTEAFF.

In DNA form, the CDR3 reads TGTGCCAGTAGCCGTCGACAGGGTTCGGGCTCTGGGGCCAACGTCCTGACTTTC. Its protein is CASSRRQGSGSGANVLTF. The chain joins TRBV19 to TRBJ2-6, with TRBD1 identical over 7 bases. The CDR3 length is 18 residues. Per germline, CDR1 LNHDA and CDR2 SQIVND (reference sequence). Losses at the gene ends were 6 bases for V and 0 bases for J; bases not matched to a gene: 11.

The chain has TRBV6-1 and TRBJ1-1, with TRBD1 identical over 7 bases. The CDR3 is 16 amino acids. The germline CDR1 and CDR2 sequences are MNHNS and SASEGT. V gave up 4 bases and J gave up 4 bases; unmatched junction bases: 12. CDR3 region: CASSGLTQGRFTEAFF. The CDR3 bases are TGTGCCAGCAGTGGTTTAACACAGGGGAGGTTCACTGAAGCTTTCTTT.

The rearrangement uses TRBV5-6 and TRBJ2-7; possibly TRBD2 for D (5 bases). Germline assignment: CDR1 SGHDT and CDR2 YYEEEE. V shed 4 bases and J shed 2 bases, with 13 bases lying between them. The CDR3 is made up of 14 amino acids. The CDR3 DNA reads TGTGCCAGCAGCCCGGGGTCCAGAGCCTACGAGCAGTACTTC. Residues: CASSPGSRAYEQYF.

The rearrangement uses TRBV19 and TRBJ1-1; 7 nucleotides match TRBD1. This CDR3 region has 13 residues. Germline V gives CDR1 LNHDA, CDR2 SQIVND (reference sequence). The junction had 3 bases not matched to a gene; V was cut back by 8 bases and J by 0 bases. CDR3 sequence (DNA): TGTGCCAGTCAGGACAGGCTGAACACTGAAGCTTTCTTT. As protein: CASQDRLNTEAFF.

This clone appeared a few times. The chain couples TRBV7-9 to TRBJ1-1; maybe TRBD1 (5 bases). This CDR3 comprises 11 residues. Germline V CDR1 and CDR2: SEHNR, FQNEAQ (reference sequence). Trimming removed 6 bases from V and 7 bases from J, with 9 bases in between. DNA of the CDR3: TGTGCCAGCAGATCGGGACTTGAAGCTTTCTTT. It yields the protein CASRSGLEAFF.